This T cell receptor beta chain was retrieved from a study of cytomegalovirus exposure and HLA in healthy donors. Primers: 60 Vbeta forward and 13 Jbeta reverse. The table came from immunoSEQ multiplex PCR; TCRdb's copy has only in-frame clones and leaves some out. Here the sample spans over 80,000 clones, around 74% being singletons. In regard to this clone: Antigen unknown.

The CDR3 length is 13 residues. The ends were cut back, 6 bases at V and 1 base at J, with 9 bases in the middle. Germline V gene lookup returns CDR1 MNHEY and CDR2 SVGAGI. General study points: Reportedly, TCR beta sequences accurately predicted HLA-A and HLA-B alleles in most subjects. The study found most TCR sequences rare, yet found some public TCRs in many donors.

The material sequenced was PBMCs. The clonotype originates from a woman in her seventies in good health and CMV-seropositive. J is TRBJ1-1 and V is TRBV6-5, with D perhaps matching TRBD1 (5 bases). CDR3 in amino acids: CASSRQRNTEAFF. The CDR3 DNA reads TGTGCCAGCAGCCGACAGCGGAACACTGAAGCTTTCTTT.